This T cell receptor beta chain emerged from a study of T cell repertoires in cytomegalovirus infection. V lost 6 bases and J lost 3; bases outside the gene matches: 11. CDR3 size: 14 residues. CDR1 is DFQATT, CDR2 SNEGSKA, per germline (reference sequence). This clonotype occurred a few times. Its antigen is still unknown. TCRdb re-derived calls from the reads in MiXCR, one entry per CDR3 protein. The table shows some 700,000 distinct CDR3 sequences, with around 32% occurring only once. The V and J genes are TRBV20-1 and TRBJ2-7; 7 bases fit TRBD2. The sequence was obtained from a human donor in good health (CMV status not recorded). Some clones in this sample may be carry-over from other donors' samples. The material sequenced was cultured PBMCs, taken from culture after CMV antigen stimulation. Here the CDR3 reads CSAPVLAEGYEQYF. Here the CDR3 DNA reads TGCAGTGCCCCCGTTCTAGCGGAGGGCTACGAGCAGTACTTC.